Listed below are T cell receptor beta chains from one sample, sequenced in a study of monozygotic twins with inflammatory bowel disease. TCRdb re-called the 5' RACE reads, yielding one record per CDR3 amino acid sequence without DNA. The listing records about 300,000 distinct CDR3 sequences. The material sequenced was blood. These receptors all come from a human donor with ulcerative colitis or Crohn's disease, or a healthy co-twin of an affected twin (not recorded which). The CDR3 runs from the conserved cysteine through the conserved F or W.

J: TRBJ2-7
V: TRBV30
CDR3: CAWSKGGKVPHEQYF

J: TRBJ2-5
V: TRBV29-1
CDR3: CSVSLRLAVTQETQYF

J: TRBJ2-1
V: TRBV7-9
CDR3: CASSFGGPNFNEQFF

J: TRBJ2-2
V: TRBV12-3/TRBV12-4
CDR3: CASSLSPRGPNTGELFF

J: TRBJ2-7
V: TRBV12-3/TRBV12-4
CDR3: CASLQGSGSYEQYF

J: TRBJ2-2
V: TRBV19
CDR3: CASSITRSHTGELFF

J: TRBJ2-7
V: TRBV12-3/TRBV12-4
CDR3: CASSGTGGSRNEQYF

J: TRBJ2-3
V: TRBV18
CDR3: CASSPPVTDTQYF

J: TRBJ2-3
V: TRBV6-1
CDR3: CASKQSTDTQYF

J: TRBJ2-5
V: TRBV20-1
CDR3: CSAKAGLARETQYF

J: TRBJ1-2
V: TRBV7-2
CDR3: CASSREGYYGYTF

J: TRBJ2-2
V: TRBV19
CDR3: CASSIGPFANTGELFF

J: TRBJ1-1
V: TRBV27
CDR3: CASNFNDQKTEAFF

J: TRBJ2-2
V: TRBV5-1
CDR3: CASSRDRGETGELFF

J: TRBJ1-5
V: TRBV10-3
CDR3: CATLGDREGNQPQHF

J: TRBJ2-2
V: TRBV12-3/TRBV12-4
CDR3: CASSLLAGGGGELFF

J: TRBJ2-5
V: TRBV9
CDR3: CASSVAGHGFETQYF

J: TRBJ2-1
V: TRBV3-1
CDR3: CASSQMTNNEQFF

J: TRBJ2-7
V: TRBV28
CDR3: CASSPQTGGKYEQYF

J: TRBJ1-1
V: TRBV6-2/TRBV6-3
CDR3: CASSSHGNTEAFF

J: TRBJ1-1
V: TRBV27
CDR3: CASRDRGRHTEAFF

J: TRBJ2-7
V: TRBV5-1
CDR3: CASRGAGTAGYEQYF

J: TRBJ2-7
V: TRBV7-9
CDR3: CASSLLSGSSYEQYF

J: TRBJ1-4
V: TRBV19
CDR3: CASKGTNEKLFF

J: TRBJ1-5
V: TRBV12-3/TRBV12-4
CDR3: CASSFDGLNQPQHF

J: TRBJ2-1
V: TRBV14
CDR3: CASSQFRNEQFF

J: TRBJ1-2
V: TRBV7-2
CDR3: CASSLDKGGYGYTF

J: TRBJ1-2
V: TRBV6-1
CDR3: CVSSKSPGGEDYYGYTF

J: TRBJ2-7
V: TRBV29-1
CDR3: CSVSSRLSYEQYF

J: TRBJ2-1
V: TRBV14
CDR3: CASSQVNRASGRNEQFF

J: TRBJ2-5
V: TRBV12-5
CDR3: CASGHGQVWETQYF

J: TRBJ2-1
V: TRBV20-1
CDR3: CSARDIGGEQFF

J: TRBJ2-7
V: TRBV12-3/TRBV12-4
CDR3: CASKRGEASYEQYF

J: TRBJ2-7
V: TRBV6-5
CDR3: CASRQAYEQYF

J: TRBJ2-7
V: TRBV6-2/TRBV6-3
CDR3: CASRRESGTYEQYF

J: TRBJ2-1
V: TRBV5-1
CDR3: CASSLVAVSSYNEQFF

J: TRBJ2-1
V: TRBV28
CDR3: CASPPKGASYNEQFF

J: TRBJ1-1
V: TRBV5-4
CDR3: CASSKTGTGASGTEAFF

J: TRBJ2-7
V: TRBV3-1
CDR3: CASSPGIYDWEQYF

J: TRBJ1-4
V: TRBV11-2
CDR3: CASSLMEVGEKLFF